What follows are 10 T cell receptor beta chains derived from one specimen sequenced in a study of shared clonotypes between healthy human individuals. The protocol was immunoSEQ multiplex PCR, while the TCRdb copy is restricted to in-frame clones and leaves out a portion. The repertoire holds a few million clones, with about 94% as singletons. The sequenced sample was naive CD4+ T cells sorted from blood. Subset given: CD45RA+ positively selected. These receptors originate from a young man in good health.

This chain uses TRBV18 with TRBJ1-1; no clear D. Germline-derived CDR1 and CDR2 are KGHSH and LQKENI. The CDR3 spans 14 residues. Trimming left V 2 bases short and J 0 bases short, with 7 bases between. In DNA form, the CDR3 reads TGTGCCAGCTCACCAAGACTTATGAACACTGAAGCTTTCTTT. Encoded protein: CASSPRLMNTEAFF.

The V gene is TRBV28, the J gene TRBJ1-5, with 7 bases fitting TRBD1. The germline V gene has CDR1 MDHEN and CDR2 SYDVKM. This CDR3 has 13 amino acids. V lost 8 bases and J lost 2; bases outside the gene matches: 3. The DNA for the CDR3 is TGTGCCAGCCTAGGACAGGGCAATCAGCCCCAGCATTTT. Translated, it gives CASLGQGNQPQHF.

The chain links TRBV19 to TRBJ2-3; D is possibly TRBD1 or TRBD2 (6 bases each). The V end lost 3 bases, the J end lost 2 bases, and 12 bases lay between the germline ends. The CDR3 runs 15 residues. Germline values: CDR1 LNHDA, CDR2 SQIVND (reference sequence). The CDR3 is CASSIRRGATDTQYF. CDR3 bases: TGTGCCAGTAGTATTAGGAGGGGGGCCACAGATACGCAGTATTTT.

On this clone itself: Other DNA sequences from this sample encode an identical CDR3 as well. The CDR3 nucleotides are TGCGCCAGCAGCTTGGCCGTCGGTGAAAAACTGTTTTTT. Its translation is CASSLAVGEKLFF. V gene TRBV5-1 combines with J gene TRBJ1-4, with D uncertain. V was cut by 0 bases and J by 7 bases, with 7 bases left in between. Germline CDR1 reads SGHRS; CDR2 reads YFSETQ. This CDR3 comprises 13 residues. The whole variable domain, filled in from reference TRBV5-1 and TRBJ1-4, reads KAGVTQTPRYLIKTRGQQVTLSCSPISGHRSVSWYQQTPGQGLQFLFEYFSETQRNKGNFPGRFSGRQFSNSRSEMNVSTLELGDSALYLCASSLAVGEKLFFGSGTQLSVL.

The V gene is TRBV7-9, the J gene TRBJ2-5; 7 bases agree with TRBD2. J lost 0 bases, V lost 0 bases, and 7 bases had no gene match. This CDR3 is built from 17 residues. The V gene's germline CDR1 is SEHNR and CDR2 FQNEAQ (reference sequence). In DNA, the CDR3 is TGTGCCAGCAGCTTAGCGGGGGGACTAACGTACCAAGAGACCCAGTACTTC. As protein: CASSLAGGLTYQETQYF.

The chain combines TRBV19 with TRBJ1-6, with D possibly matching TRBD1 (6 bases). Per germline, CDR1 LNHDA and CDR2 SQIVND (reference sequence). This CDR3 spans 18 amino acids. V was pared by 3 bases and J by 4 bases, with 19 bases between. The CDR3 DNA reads TGTGCCAGTAGTATCGGACGATCAGGGGCGCAGTATAATTCACCCCTCCACTTT. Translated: CASSIGRSGAQYNSPLHF.

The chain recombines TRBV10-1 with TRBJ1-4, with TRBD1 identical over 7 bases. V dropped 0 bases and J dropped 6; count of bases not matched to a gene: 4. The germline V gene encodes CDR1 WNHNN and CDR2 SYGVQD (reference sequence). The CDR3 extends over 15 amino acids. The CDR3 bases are TGCGCCAGCAGTGAGTCGGGACAGAGATATGAAAAACTGTTTTTT. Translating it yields CASSESGQRYEKLFF.

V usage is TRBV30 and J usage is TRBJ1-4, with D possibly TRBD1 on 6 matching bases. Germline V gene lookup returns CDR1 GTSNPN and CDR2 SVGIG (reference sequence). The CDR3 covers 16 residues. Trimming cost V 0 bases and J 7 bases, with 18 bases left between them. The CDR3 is CAWSVRTGTRGEKLFF. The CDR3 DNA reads TGTGCCTGGAGTGTCCGAACAGGGACGAGGGGTGAAAAACTGTTTTTT.

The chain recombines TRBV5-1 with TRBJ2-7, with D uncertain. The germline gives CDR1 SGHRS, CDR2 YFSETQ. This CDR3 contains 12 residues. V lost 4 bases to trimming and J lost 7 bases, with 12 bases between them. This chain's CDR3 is CASSPGVREQYF. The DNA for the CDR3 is TGCGCCAGCAGCCCTGGCGTTAGGGAGCAGTACTTC.

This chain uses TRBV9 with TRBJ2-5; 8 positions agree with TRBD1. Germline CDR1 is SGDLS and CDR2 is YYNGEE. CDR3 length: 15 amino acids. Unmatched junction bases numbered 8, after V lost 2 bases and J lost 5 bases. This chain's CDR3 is CASSVGDRPPETQYF. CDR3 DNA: TGTGCCAGCAGCGTTGGGGACAGGCCCCCGGAGACCCAGTACTTC. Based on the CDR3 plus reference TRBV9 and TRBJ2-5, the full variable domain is DSGVTQTPKHLITATGQRVTLRCSPRSGDLSVYWYQQSLDQGLQFLIQYYNGEERAKGNILERFSAQQFPDLHSELNLSSLELGDSALYFCASSVGDRPPETQYFGPGTRLLVL.